This T cell receptor (beta chain) stems from a study of technical replicates of blood from a handful of donors. Germline CDR1 and CDR2: SGDLS and YYNGEE. The CDR3 runs to 15 residues. V was clipped by 3 bases and J by 4 bases, with 16 bases between them. TCRdb's copy holds only in-frame clones and misses some; the assay was immunoSEQ multiplex PCR. Found here are over 75,000 clones, about 94% of them singletons; the top ten hold 0.22%. The chain carries TRBV9 and TRBJ1-1; unclear D gene. The clonotype originates from a human donor in good health. Material: T cells isolated from PBMCs. CDR3 sequence (DNA): TGTGCCAGCAGCGCCCTTGGACTGTTTGGCACTGAAGCTTTCTTT. Translation gives CASSALGLFGTEAFF.